This passage covers 9 T cell receptor beta chains from one sample sequenced in a study of cytomegalovirus exposure and HLA in healthy donors. PCR used 60 Vbeta primers and 13 Jbeta primers. TCRdb's table, derived via immunoSEQ multiplex PCR, lists solely in-frame clones and lacks some. The sample holds about 180,000 clones; over 70% are singletons and the top ten take about 3.1%. What was sequenced was PBMCs. These receptors all come from a woman in her forties or fifties in good health and CMV-seropositive.

The rearrangement uses TRBV2 and TRBJ2-7; the D gene is possibly TRBD2 (6 bases). Trimming stripped 6 bases from V and 0 bases from J, with 21 bases between. The germline V gene has CDR1 SNHLY and CDR2 FYNNEI. This CDR3 region has 17 residues. CDR3: CASSFRDLYSTSYEQYF. As DNA, the CDR3 is TGTGCCAGCAGCTTCCGGGACTTATATTCGACCTCCTACGAGCAGTACTTC. The full variable domain, completed using reference TRBV2 and TRBJ2-7, is EPEVTQTPSHQVTQMGQEVILRCVPISNHLYFYWYRQILGQKVEFLVSFYNNEISEKSEIFDDQFSVERPDGSNFTLKIRSTKLEDSAMYFCASSFRDLYSTSYEQYFGPGTRLTVT.

The gene calls are TRBV7-2 and TRBJ1-2, with 9 bases aligning to TRBD1. V shed 5 bases, J shed 5 bases, and the junction held 6 bases outside the gene matches. The germline CDR1 and CDR2 sequences are SGHTA and FQGNSA. CDR3 length: 14 amino acids. CDR3 nucleotides: TGTGCCAGCAGCCCACAGGGGGCGGAGTATGGCTACACCTTC. It is translated as CASSPQGAEYGYTF.

V gene TRBV29-1 combines with J gene TRBJ1-1; 7 nucleotides match TRBD1. V shed 7 bases and J 4 bases; nucleotides not matched to a gene: 6. Germline V gives CDR1 SQVTM, CDR2 ANQGSEA. CDR3 length: 12 amino acids. Here the CDR3 reads CSGGQVGTEAFF. CDR3 nucleotide sequence: TGCAGCGGTGGACAGGTTGGCACTGAAGCTTTCTTT.

The genes are TRBV19 and TRBJ1-1, with TRBD1 matching over 12 bases. The V gene's germline CDR1 is LNHDA and CDR2 SQIVND (reference sequence). The junction had 7 bases not matched to a gene; V was cut back by 7 bases and J by 4 bases. The CDR3 consists of 15 residues. The DNA for the CDR3 is TGTGCCAGTAACCCGGGACAGGGGGCTGGCACTGAAGCTTTCTTT. Translated: CASNPGQGAGTEAFF.

This clone was detected a few times. The J gene is TRBJ1-1, the V gene TRBV28; D is perhaps TRBD1 (5 bases). V was clipped by 5 bases and J by 3 bases, with 7 bases between them. This CDR3 has 12 residues. Looked up from germline, CDR1 is MDHEN and CDR2 is SYDVKM. The CDR3 region is CASSTGDTEAFF. The CDR3 DNA reads as TGTGCCAGCAGTACGGGGGACACTGAAGCTTTCTTT.

The J gene is TRBJ1-1, the V gene TRBV7-8; no reliable D call. Looked up from germline, CDR1 is SGHVS and CDR2 is FQNEAQ. The CDR3 runs 13 residues. V shed 4 bases and J shed 1 base, with 7 bases lying between them. The CDR3 loop reads CASSSDWNTEAFF. The CDR3 DNA reads TGTGCCAGCAGCTCAGACTGGAACACTGAAGCTTTCTTT. The full variable domain, its missing parts supplied by reference TRBV7-8 and TRBJ1-1, is GAGVSQSPRYKVAKRGQDVALRCDPISGHVSLFWYQQALGQGPEFLTYFQNEAQLDKSGLPSDRFFAERPEGSVSTLKIQRTQQEDSAVYLCASSSDWNTEAFFGQGTRLTVV.

This clone was found a few times. The chain couples TRBV7-8 to TRBJ1-1; D is perhaps TRBD1 (5 bases). The germline V and J ends were trimmed by 0 bases and 1 base, with 9 bases remaining between them. Per germline, CDR1 SGHVS and CDR2 FQNEAQ. The CDR3 extends over 15 amino acids. The CDR3 reads CASSLAPGSNTEAFF. Written as DNA, the CDR3 is TGTGCCAGCAGCTTAGCCCCAGGGTCGAACACTGAAGCTTTCTTT.

The J gene is TRBJ2-2, the V gene TRBV7-2; 10 bases fit TRBD1. V lost 5 bases, J lost 2 bases, and 5 bases stayed unmatched. The CDR3 extends over 16 amino acids. Germline V lookup: CDR1 SGHTA, CDR2 FQGNSA. The CDR3 DNA reads as TGTGCCAGCAGCCAGACAGGGGGCCTAAACACCGGGGAGCTGTTTTTT. The encoded protein is CASSQTGGLNTGELFF.

This clone occurred once. CDR3 DNA sequence: TGCGCCAGCAGCTGGGGACAGAGGAACACTGAAGCTTTCTTT. Protein product: CASSWGQRNTEAFF. The chain couples TRBV5-1 to TRBJ1-1; 7 bases are shared with TRBD1. The CDR3 is 14 residues long. J gave up 1 base and V 3 bases, and 3 bases lay outside the gene matches. Germline CDR1 is SGHRS and CDR2 is YFSETQ.